The 22 T cell receptor beta chains below were found in one sample sequenced in a study of Graves' ophthalmopathy and Graves' hyperthyroidism. Investigators amplified TCR beta CDR3 regions from RNA transcripts. HTBI primers served in a first-round RT-PCR, which a second-round multiplex PCR followed. TCRdb redid the calling of the multiplex PCR reads with MiXCR, one entry per CDR3 protein. Of fewer than 350,000 distinct CDR3 sequences listed, 15% to 20% were seen once; the top ten hold more than 9%. Sequencing was performed on peripheral blood. These receptors all stem from an adult man with Graves' ophthalmopathy.

The table lists this clonotype with many counts. J is TRBJ2-7 and V is TRBV11-2; tentatively, D is TRBD2 (5 bases). Germline values: CDR1 SGHAT, CDR2 FQNNGV. Trimming stripped 0 bases from V and 1 base from J, with 10 bases between. The CDR3 runs to 15 residues. The CDR3 DNA sequence: TGTGCCAGCAGCTTAGATCGGGGAAATTCCTACGAGCAGTACTTC. It codes for CASSLDRGNSYEQYF.

This chain links TRBV6-1 with TRBJ1-1; TRBD1 is a possible D gene (5 bases). Germline lookup yields CDR1 MNHNS and CDR2 SASEGT. V lost 0 bases to trimming and J lost 10 bases, with 15 bases between them. The CDR3 has 14 amino acids. CDR3 nucleotide sequence: TGTGCCAGCAGTGAAGCAGGGTGGGGGGTCGGAGCTTTCTTT. Amino acid sequence: CASSEAGWGVGAFF.

This clonotype was counted many times. The rearrangement uses TRBV11-2 and TRBJ2-5; D is ambiguous. V was cut by 5 bases and J by 5 bases, with 6 bases left in between. This CDR3 region has 11 residues. Germline lookup yields CDR1 SGHAT and CDR2 FQNNGV. As DNA, the CDR3 is TGTGCCAGCAGCGCCTCGGAGACCCAGTACTTC. It yields the protein CASSASETQYF.

This clonotype was picked up a small number of times. The rearrangement joins TRBV12-3 or TRBV12-4 to TRBJ2-7, with 8 bases lining up with TRBD1. Trimming removed 6 bases from V and 3 bases from J; junction bases left unmatched: 10. The CDR3 runs 15 residues. The CDR3 coding sequence is TGTGCCAGCAGCGCCCAACTCGGGACAGGCTACGAGCAGTACTTC. This encodes CASSAQLGTGYEQYF.

In its sample, this clonotype was seen many times. The V call is TRBV6-9, the J call TRBJ2-2; TRBD2 matches at 11 bases. V trimming: 2 bases; J trimming: 5 bases; junction bases outside the gene matches: 7. Germline V lookup: CDR1 MNHGY, CDR2 SVAAGI. The CDR3 covers 17 residues. CDR3 bases: TGTGCCAGCAGTTATCCCGGACTAGCGGGCAGTACCGGGGAGCTGTTTTTT. The encoded protein is CASSYPGLAGSTGELFF.

This sequence joins TRBV7-2 and TRBJ2-2; D gene uncertain. Germline V gene lookup returns CDR1 SGHTA and CDR2 FQGNSA. V was trimmed by 5 bases and J by 7 bases, leaving 8 bases between them. The CDR3 contains 12 residues. Here the CDR3 DNA reads TGTGCCAGCAGCCGGTGGGGCGGGGAGCTGTTTTTT. Its translation is CASSRWGGELFF.

This clonotype was seen repeatedly, ten times or more. The rearrangement uses TRBV28 and TRBJ1-2; D gene uncertain. Germline V gene lookup returns CDR1 MDHEN and CDR2 SYDVKM. V lost 6 bases, J lost 2 bases, and 25 bases lay in between. The CDR3 runs 18 residues. The CDR3 region is CASSPKLGAVSSNYGYTF. The DNA of the CDR3 is TGTGCCAGCAGCCCCAAGCTGGGCGCGGTCAGTTCAAACTATGGCTACACCTTC.

This clonotype was seen repeatedly, ten times or more. V usage is TRBV6-5 and J usage is TRBJ1-1, with 8 positions matching TRBD1. The J segment lost 6 bases and the V segment lost 10 bases, leaving 10 bases of the junction unmatched. CDR1 is MNHEY and CDR2 is SVGAGI in the germline V gene. This CDR3 region has 13 residues. CDR3 nucleotide sequence: TGTGCCACCACAACAGGGGGACTCTCTGAAGCTTTCTTT. Its protein is CATTTGGLSEAFF.

This clonotype was seen repeatedly, ten times or more. The chain has TRBV18 and TRBJ1-2; D is ambiguous. V was shortened by 6 bases and J by 0 bases, with 11 bases between the two germline ends. CDR1 and CDR2 from the germline V gene are KGHSH and LQKENI. The CDR3 covers 14 residues. The CDR3 spells CASSQTQTNYGYTF. In DNA form, the CDR3 reads TGTGCCAGCTCCCAGACTCAGACTAACTATGGCTACACCTTC.

This clonotype has ten or more counts. The chain carries TRBV5-1 and TRBJ2-2, with a possible D match to TRBD2 (5 bases). Germline V gene data show CDR1 as SGHRS and CDR2 as YFSETQ. The CDR3 loop spans 15 amino acids. Trimming cost V 1 base and J 4 bases, with 11 bases left between them. DNA for the CDR3: TGCGCCAGCAGCTTGAGTGTGGCGGGCACCGGGGAGCTGTTTTTT. This gives the protein CASSLSVAGTGELFF.

This clonotype was counted many times. This sequence joins TRBV7-2 and TRBJ1-2; weak D call: TRBD1 (5 bases). Per the germline V gene, CDR1 is SGHTA and CDR2 is FQGNSA. Trimming pared 5 bases from V and 3 bases from J, leaving 10 bases between. CDR3 length equals 13 residues. The CDR3 spells CASSPWDYYGYTF. Here the CDR3 DNA reads TGTGCCAGCAGCCCGTGGGACTACTATGGCTACACCTTC. The full variable domain, completed using reference TRBV7-2 and TRBJ1-2, is GAGVSQSPSNKVTEKGKDVELRCDPISGHTALYWYRQSLGQGLEFLIYFQGNSAPDKSGLPSDRFSAERTGGSVSTLTIQRTQQEDSAVYLCASSPWDYYGYTFGSGTRLTVV.

The table lists this clonotype with many counts. CDR3 sequence: CASSTGQVTGELFF. In nucleotides, the CDR3 is TGTGCCAGCAGTACCGGACAGGTCACCGGGGAGCTGTTTTTT. The chain links TRBV6-5 to TRBJ2-2, with TRBD1 matching 7 bases. With 5 bases clipped from V and 4 bases from J, the junction kept 4 bases outside the gene matches. Germline CDR1 and CDR2: MNHEY and SVGAGI. The CDR3 extends over 14 amino acids.

J is TRBJ1-6 and V is TRBV12-3 or TRBV12-4, with D hard to call. This CDR3 comprises 15 residues. V was shortened by 4 bases and J by 5 bases, with 12 bases between the two germline ends. CDR3 sequence: CASSSNSGHNSPLHF. In nucleotides, the CDR3 is TGTGCCAGCAGTTCCAACAGCGGTCATAATTCACCCCTCCACTTT.

The gene calls are TRBV7-2 and TRBJ1-5, with a tentative D call TRBD1 (5 bases). V gave up 5 bases and J gave up 6 bases, with 11 bases separating them. CDR3 length: 13 residues. The germline gives CDR1 SGHTA, CDR2 FQGNSA. Here the CDR3 reads CASSPGRGQPQHF. DNA for the CDR3: TGTGCCAGCAGCCCCGGGAGGGGTCAGCCCCAGCATTTT.

Many counts were recorded for this clonotype. The chain recombines TRBV9 with TRBJ1-6; D is possibly TRBD1 (6 bases). V lost 4 bases and J 6 bases, leaving 14 bases between the germline ends. The CDR3 sequence is 15 residues long. CDR1 and CDR2 from the germline V gene are SGDLS and YYNGEE. The CDR3 region is CASSYTIGGNSPLHF. The CDR3 DNA sequence: TGTGCCAGCAGCTACACGATAGGGGGTAATTCACCCCTCCACTTT.

This clonotype showed up many times. This chain uses TRBV24-1 with TRBJ2-2; maybe TRBD1 (5 bases). The ends were cut back, 5 bases at V and 4 bases at J, with 13 bases in the middle. Germline assignment: CDR1 KGHDR and CDR2 SFDVKD. The CDR3 spans 15 residues. This CDR3 reads CATSAEGVSTGELFF. The CDR3 bases are TGTGCCACCAGTGCAGAAGGGGTTAGCACCGGGGAGCTGTTTTTT.

This clonotype occurred many times. V is TRBV7-2 and J is TRBJ2-5; either TRBD1 or TRBD2 may supply D (5 bases each). V gave up 5 bases and J gave up 4 bases, with 14 bases separating them. The CDR3 contains 14 residues. CDR1 is SGHTA and CDR2 is FQGNSA in the germline V gene. The CDR3 coding sequence is TGTGCCAGCAGCCCATCAGGGACGGCAGAGACCCAGTACTTC. Protein sequence: CASSPSGTAETQYF.

About this clonotype itself: Since a much larger clone is just one base distant, this may be a read error. The chain joins TRBV6-1 to TRBJ2-7; D ambiguous. Germline values: CDR1 MNHNS, CDR2 SASEGT. V lost 6 bases to trimming and J lost 7 bases, with 16 bases between them. This CDR3 spans 13 amino acids. The CDR3 protein is CASSPPIGEEQYV. CDR3 DNA sequence: TGTGCCAGCAGCCCCCCAATTGGTGAGGAGCAGTACGTC.

Points on this clonotype: Just one base apart from a much larger clone, this may be a read error. This chain links TRBV18 with TRBJ2-7, with no clear D. Trimming took 6 bases from V and 3 from J, leaving 9 bases between them. CDR3 length equals 12 residues. Germline loops: CDR1 KGHSH, CDR2 LQKENI. DNA of the CDR3: TGTGCCAGCTCTCCAGAAAACTACGAGCAGTACGTC. It yields the protein CASSPENYEQYV.

This clonotype has more than one count but fewer than ten. J is TRBJ2-7 and V is TRBV6-1; 8 nucleotides line up with TRBD1. V lost 8 bases to trimming and J lost 4 bases; unmatched junction nucleotides: 10. There are 14 residues in the CDR3. Germline V gene data show CDR1 as MNHNS and CDR2 as SASEGT. The CDR3 nucleotides are TGTGCCAGCCAATCCTGGACAGGGCAGTACGAGCAGTACTTC. Amino acids: CASQSWTGQYEQYF.

In its sample, this clonotype was seen many times. The V gene is TRBV2, the J gene TRBJ2-7; TRBD1 might be the D (5 bases). This CDR3 is built from 15 residues. V was cut by 7 bases and J by 0 bases, with 16 bases left in between. The germline CDR1 and CDR2 sequences are SNHLY and FYNNEI. CDR3 in DNA: TGTGCCAGCACCCCCCCCCAGGGAAGCTCCTACGAGCAGTACTTC. This gives the protein CASTPPQGSSYEQYF.

This clonotype was observed at least ten times. V is TRBV7-2 and J is TRBJ1-1, with 7 bases identical to TRBD1. With V trimmed by 3 bases and J by 5 bases, 9 bases remained unmatched. CDR1 and CDR2 (germline): SGHTA, FQGNSA. The CDR3 has 15 residues. The chain's CDR3 is CASSLGQTMGTEAFF. The CDR3 nucleotides are TGTGCCAGCAGCTTGGGACAGACCATGGGGACTGAAGCTTTCTTT.